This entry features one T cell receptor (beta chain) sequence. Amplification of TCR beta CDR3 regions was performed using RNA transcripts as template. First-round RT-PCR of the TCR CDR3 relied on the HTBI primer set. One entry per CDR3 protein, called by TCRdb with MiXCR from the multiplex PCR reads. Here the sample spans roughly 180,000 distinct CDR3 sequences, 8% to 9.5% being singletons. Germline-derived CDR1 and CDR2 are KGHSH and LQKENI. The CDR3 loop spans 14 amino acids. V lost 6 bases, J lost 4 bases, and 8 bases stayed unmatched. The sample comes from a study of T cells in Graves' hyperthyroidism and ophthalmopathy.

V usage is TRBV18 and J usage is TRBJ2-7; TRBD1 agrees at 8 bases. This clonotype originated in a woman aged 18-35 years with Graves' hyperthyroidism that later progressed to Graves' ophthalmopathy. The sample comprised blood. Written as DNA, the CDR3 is TGTGCCAGCTCTATGGGGACAGGAGAATACGAGCAGTACTTC. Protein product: CASSMGTGEYEQYF.